In its sample, the clone carrying this T cell receptor beta chain was seen a few times. What it binds is unknown. The PCR made use of 60 Vbeta and 13 Jbeta primers. Repertoires were generated with immunoSEQ multiplex PCR, while TCRdb's copy carries only in-frame clones and drops some. The sample contains roughly 130,000 clones, around three fifths of which appear only once. The sample belongs to a study of cytomegalovirus exposure and HLA in healthy donors. Study overall: There were 75 million to 95 million unique TCRs (from HLA-typed donors) in an early data release.

Findings and limits, study-wide: The dataset shows that most TCR sequences were rare, while some public TCRs occurred in many donors.

CDR3 length equals 15 residues. CDR1 and CDR2 from the germline V gene are MNHEY and SMNVEV (reference sequence). V lost 2 bases to trimming and J lost 2 bases, with 13 bases between them. The chain combines TRBV27 with TRBJ2-7; possible D gene TRBD1, 6 bases. This receptor was taken from a male donor in good health and CMV-seronegative. The sequenced material came from PBMCs. In DNA, the CDR3 is TGTGCCAGCAGTTTAGGACAGACCATTACCTACGAGCAGTACTTC. As protein: CASSLGQTITYEQYF.